These 25 T cell receptor beta chains share one sample of origin, sequenced in a study of regulatory T cells in long-lasting Graves disease. Specified time point: persistent/refractory GD, antithyroid drugs over 5 years with positive TRAb. RNA isolated from PBMCs was used to make the TCR library. Investigators prepared the TCR beta libraries by applying iRepertoire HTBI primers and Arm-PCR of CDR3 regions. TCRdb ran MiXCR on the multiplex PCR reads and lists one entry per CDR3 protein. The sample comprises approximately 290,000 distinct CDR3 sequences, around 23% of which are singletons, and roughly three fifths rests with the top ten. Source: peripheral blood mononuclear cells (PBMCs), taken when the disease was refractory, from a patient treated with antithyroid drugs. These receptors were collected from a female donor with Graves disease.

V gene TRBV19 combines with J gene TRBJ1-2; D perhaps matches TRBD1 (5 bases). The germline V gene encodes CDR1 LNHDA and CDR2 SQIVND (reference sequence). The CDR3 covers 13 residues. The V end lost 9 bases, the J end lost 2 bases, and 13 bases lay between the germline ends. This chain's CDR3 is CASSGDRNYGYTF. The CDR3 DNA is TGTGCCAGCTCGGGGGATAGGAACTATGGCTACACCTTC.

The chain carries TRBV3-1 and TRBJ1-2; D remains unclear. Trimming shortened V by 0 bases and J by 8 bases, and 13 bases separated the two germline ends. The CDR3 extends over 14 amino acids. CDR1 is LGHDT and CDR2 is YNNKEL in the germline V gene (reference sequence). The CDR3, as DNA: TGTGCCAGCAGCCAAGATTTGAGGGTCAGGGGCTACACCTTC. It encodes CASSQDLRVRGYTF.

V usage is TRBV20-1 and J usage is TRBJ2-1, with 10 positions matching TRBD2. The J segment lost 5 bases and the V segment lost 1 base, leaving 8 bases of the junction unmatched. Germline CDR1 and CDR2: DFQATT and SNEGSKA (reference sequence). This CDR3 region has 16 residues. The CDR3 region is CSARGLTGTSDNEQFF. The DNA for the CDR3 is TGCAGTGCTAGAGGGCTTACCGGGACTAGCGACAATGAGCAGTTCTTC.

This clonotype was found a few times. The CDR3 protein is CSVKSSPTDTQYF. The CDR3 bases are TGCAGCGTTAAATCGAGCCCCACAGATACGCAGTATTTT. The genes are TRBV29-1 and TRBJ2-3; D is ambiguous. The germline V gene encodes CDR1 SQVTM and CDR2 ANQGSEA. Trimming removed 5 bases from V and 2 bases from J, with 11 bases in between. The CDR3 has 13 residues.

This clonotype was recorded many times. The chain is built from TRBV28 and TRBJ2-5; D is possibly TRBD2 (6 bases). Germline V lookup: CDR1 MDHEN, CDR2 SYDVKM. This CDR3 spans 15 amino acids. Trimming removed 3 bases at V and 5 bases at J, with 16 bases between. In DNA, the CDR3 is TGTGCCAGCAGTTTTACGGGGGACCCTTGGGAGACCCAGTACTTC. Its protein is CASSFTGDPWETQYF. Combining the CDR3 with reference TRBV28 and TRBJ2-5 gives the whole variable domain DVKVTQSSRYLVKRTGEKVFLECVQDMDHENMFWYRQDPGLGLRLIYFSYDVKMKEKGDIPEGYSVSREKKERFSLILESASTNQTSMYLCASSFTGDPWETQYFGPGTRLLVL.

This chain links TRBV2 with TRBJ1-2; 7 bases align to TRBD1. Germline V gene lookup returns CDR1 SNHLY and CDR2 FYNNEI. CDR3 length equals 13 residues. V trimming: 5 bases; J trimming: 8 bases; junction bases outside the gene matches: 8. The CDR3 DNA sequence: TGTGCCAGCAGTTTAGGCAGGGGGTTCGGCTACACCTTC. This translates into CASSLGRGFGYTF.

This clonotype occurred a few times. The rearrangement joins TRBV6-1 to TRBJ1-6; D gene unclear. This CDR3 has 14 amino acids. Germline V gives CDR1 MNHNS, CDR2 SASEGT. Trimming left V 5 bases short and J 4 bases short, with 9 bases between. The CDR3 bases are TGTGCCAGCAGTCCCGACCAATATAATTCACCCCTCCACTTT. This sequence encodes CASSPDQYNSPLHF.

This clonotype has ten or more counts. V is TRBV11-2 and J is TRBJ1-6, with D perhaps matching TRBD1 (5 bases). Trimming cost V 4 bases and J 10 bases, with 17 bases left between them. The CDR3 has 15 amino acids. The germline V gene has CDR1 SGHAT and CDR2 FQNNGV. The CDR3 bases are TGTGCCAGCAGCTACCTGCCAGGCGAGGGGTCACCCCTCCACTTT. This gives the protein CASSYLPGEGSPLHF. The complete variable domain, with remaining parts taken from reference TRBV11-2 and TRBJ1-6, reads EAGVAQSPRYKIIEKRQSVAFWCNPISGHATLYWYQQILGQGPKLLIQFQNNGVVDDSQLPKDRFSAERLKGVDSTLKIQPAKLEDSAVYLCASSYLPGEGSPLHFGNGTRLTVT.

The rearrangement links TRBV29-1 to TRBJ2-7; maybe TRBD1 (6 bases). Trimming stripped 0 bases from V and 2 bases from J, with 14 bases between. The CDR3 loop spans 15 amino acids. Per the germline V gene, CDR1 is SQVTM and CDR2 is ANQGSEA. The CDR3: CSVEEGSGAPYEQYF. The CDR3 DNA sequence: TGCAGCGTTGAAGAAGGATCAGGGGCACCCTACGAGCAGTACTTC.

The table lists this clonotype with a count of one. The gene calls are TRBV10-3 and TRBJ2-5; D uncertain. The CDR3 sequence is 16 residues long. V was clipped by 0 bases and J by 11 bases, with 22 bases between them. Germline CDR1 ENHRY, CDR2 SYGVKD. CDR3 bases: TGTGCCATCAGTGAGTCCGGAATAGTCCCAAACAATGAGCAGTACTTC. Protein product: CAISESGIVPNNEQYF.

The rearrangement joins TRBV27 to TRBJ2-7; TRBD1 matches at 9 bases. In germline, CDR1 is MNHEY, CDR2 SMNVEV (reference sequence). With V trimmed by 7 bases and J by 2 bases, 9 bases remained unmatched. The CDR3 has 15 residues. CDR3 nucleotide sequence: TGTGCCAGCAAAGAGGGGGGACAGGGAACCTACGAGCAGTACTTC. Translated, it gives CASKEGGQGTYEQYF.

This clonotype has ten or more counts. The J gene is TRBJ1-1, the V gene TRBV2; TRBD1 might be the D (5 bases). Deletions cut 6 bases from V and 6 bases from J, with 11 bases between. This CDR3 comprises 12 residues. Germline V gene lookup returns CDR1 SNHLY and CDR2 FYNNEI. DNA for the CDR3: TGTGCCAGCAGAAATCAGGGCCCTGAAGCTTTCTTT. It is translated as CASRNQGPEAFF.

This clonotype has at least ten counts. The chain couples TRBV7-2 to TRBJ2-7; perhaps TRBD1 as D (7 bases). CDR3 length equals 13 residues. Trimming removed 6 bases from V and 6 bases from J, with 15 bases in between. Looked up from germline, CDR1 is SGHTA and CDR2 is FQGNSA. CDR3 DNA: TGTGCCAGCAGTCCGAGACAGGGAGGCGAGCAGTACTTC. It yields the protein CASSPRQGGEQYF.

This chain connects TRBV2 to TRBJ2-3, with a weak D call TRBD2 (5 bases). Germline V gene sequence: CDR1 SNHLY, CDR2 FYNNEI. The CDR3 contains 14 residues. Deletions cut 7 bases from V and 3 bases from J, with 14 bases between. The chain's CDR3 is CASTRDSTTDTQYF. The CDR3 coding sequence is TGTGCCAGCACCCGGGATTCTACTACAGATACGCAGTATTTT.

The chain couples TRBV10-3 to TRBJ1-2; the match to TRBD1 covers 9 bases. The CDR3 totals 13 residues. Per the germline V gene, CDR1 is ENHRY and CDR2 is SYGVKD. Trimming cost V 6 bases and J 3 bases; bases outside gene matches: 2. Here the CDR3 DNA reads TGTGCCATCAGCCGGGACAGGGACTATGGCTACACCTTC. This codes for CAISRDRDYGYTF.

This chain connects TRBV11-2 to TRBJ1-2; D is perhaps TRBD1 (5 bases). Trimming cost V 0 bases and J 0 bases, with 8 bases left between them. The CDR3 loop spans 15 amino acids. Germline assignment: CDR1 SGHAT and CDR2 FQNNGV. For the CDR3, the DNA is TGTGCCAGCAGCTTAGAAGTAGGGGCTAACTATGGCTACACCTTC. Protein sequence: CASSLEVGANYGYTF.

The chain combines TRBV6-2 or TRBV6-3 with TRBJ2-7; no reliable D call. The CDR3 is 15 residues long. The V end was cut by 6 bases, the J end by 3 bases, with 18 bases between. CDR1 and CDR2 from the germline V gene are MNHEY and SVGEGT. CDR3 in amino acids: CASSPVRADDYEQYF. The CDR3 DNA is TGTGCCAGCAGCCCCGTAAGGGCGGATGACTACGAGCAGTACTTC.

This clonotype was picked up one time. The rearrangement joins TRBV27 to TRBJ1-1; D is possibly TRBD1 (6 bases). There are 16 residues in the CDR3. V was pared by 0 bases and J by 4 bases, with 15 bases between. CDR1 and CDR2 (germline): MNHEY, SMNVEV (reference sequence). The CDR3 is CASSLSGGAGSTEAFF. Written as DNA, the CDR3 is TGTGCCAGCAGTTTATCGGGGGGCGCCGGGAGCACTGAAGCTTTCTTT.

This chain connects TRBV28 to TRBJ2-5; 7 nucleotides align to TRBD1. This CDR3 comprises 14 residues. Germline CDR1 MDHEN, CDR2 SYDVKM. J gave up 4 bases and V 6 bases, and 8 bases lay outside the gene matches. The DNA for the CDR3 is TGTGCCAGCAGCGTACACAGGGGCCCAGAGACCCAGTACTTC. It translates to CASSVHRGPETQYF.

V gene TRBV24-1 combines with J gene TRBJ1-5; D is unresolved. CDR1 is KGHDR and CDR2 is SFDVKD in the germline V gene. V was shortened by 4 bases and J by 0 bases, with 3 bases between the two germline ends. The CDR3 is made up of 13 amino acids. This CDR3 reads CATSEDSNQPQHF. CDR3 in DNA: TGTGCCACCAGTGAAGATAGCAATCAGCCCCAGCATTTT.

This clonotype was seen many times. The rearrangement uses TRBV11-2 and TRBJ2-7; 8 positions match TRBD1. J gave up 3 bases and V 4 bases, and 8 bases lay outside the gene matches. This CDR3 comprises 15 residues. The germline gives CDR1 SGHAT, CDR2 FQNNGV. CDR3 protein: CASSSLWDRNYEQYF. The CDR3, as DNA: TGTGCCAGCAGCTCGCTATGGGACAGGAACTACGAGCAGTACTTC.

As to this clonotype: Germline is not matched at one junction end, which may reflect a read error. The chain uses TRBV5-1 and TRBJ2-5; TRBD1 is a possible D gene (5 bases). The CDR3 sequence is 17 residues long. From germline, CDR1 is SGHRS and CDR2 YFSETQ. DNA for the CDR3: TGCGCCAGTAGCTTGGACACCAATTTGCGGATCCGGGAGACCCAGTACTTC. Its protein is CASSLDTNLRIRETQYF.

Many counts were recorded for this clonotype. CDR3 nucleotide sequence: TGTGCCAGCAGCCAGGGACAGGGGGTTCCCCGAGGGAATTCACCCCTCCACTTT. Its translation is CASSQGQGVPRGNSPLHF. The chain combines TRBV7-9 with TRBJ1-6, with 11 bases fitting TRBD1. The germline V gene encodes CDR1 SEHNR and CDR2 FQNEAQ (reference sequence). This CDR3 spans 18 amino acids. V shed 5 bases and J 7 bases; nucleotides not matched to a gene: 13. Using reference TRBV7-9 and TRBJ1-6 for the parts outside the CDR3, the full variable domain is DTGVSQNPRHKITKRGQNVTFRCDPISEHNRLYWYRQTLGQGPEFLTYFQNEAQLEKSRLLSDRFSAERPKGSFSTLEIQRTEQGDSAMYLCASSQGQGVPRGNSPLHFGNGTRLTVT.

J is TRBJ2-2 and V is TRBV6-5, with TRBD2 as a possible D gene (5 bases). Trimming left V 4 bases short and J 0 bases short, with 15 bases between. CDR3 length equals 17 residues. CDR1 MNHEY and CDR2 SVGAGI come from the germline V gene. CDR3 residues: CASSLMSGTTNTGELFF. CDR3 nucleotide sequence: TGTGCCAGCAGTTTAATGAGCGGAACAACGAACACCGGGGAGCTGTTTTTT.

This clonotype was seen more than once but under ten times. The V gene is TRBV7-9, the J gene TRBJ2-7; TRBD1 aligns across 8 bases. The J segment lost 3 bases and the V segment lost 4 bases, leaving 5 bases of the junction unmatched. Germline V gene data show CDR1 as SEHNR and CDR2 as FQNEAQ (reference sequence). The length of the CDR3 is 14 residues. In DNA, the CDR3 is TGTGCCAGCAGCTCTGACAGGGGCTACTACGAGCAGTACTTC. It specifies CASSSDRGYYEQYF.